The TCR beta chain under discussion was sequenced for a study of shared clonotypes between healthy human individuals. As for the study in general: Each donor had three CD4 naive, three CD4 memory, two CD8 naive and one CD8 memory plate. Whole-study results and caveats: How much donors shared clonotypes was expected to be affected by sequencing depth.

Profiling relied on immunoSEQ multiplex PCR, and the TCRdb table lists in-frame clones only, not all of them. The sample records a few million clones, roughly 93% being singletons. V gave up 1 base and J gave up 7 bases, with 11 bases separating them. The CDR3 has 14 residues. The germline V gene has CDR1 SEHNR and CDR2 FQNEAQ (reference sequence). This clone was recorded only once. What it binds is not known. Naivety among CD8 cells was defined by CD45RO negativity and positive CCR7 selection, thereby excluding terminally differentiated effector memory CD45RA+ cells. The V gene is TRBV7-9, the J gene TRBJ1-5; a weak D match, TRBD1 (6 bases). The receptor comes from a young man in good health. Some clones in this sample may be carry-over from other donors' samples. The material sequenced was naive CD8+ T cells from PBMCs. CDR3 region: CASSLGGPLQPQHF. The CDR3 DNA reads as TGTGCCAGCAGCTTAGGGGGGCCGTTACAGCCCCAGCATTTT.